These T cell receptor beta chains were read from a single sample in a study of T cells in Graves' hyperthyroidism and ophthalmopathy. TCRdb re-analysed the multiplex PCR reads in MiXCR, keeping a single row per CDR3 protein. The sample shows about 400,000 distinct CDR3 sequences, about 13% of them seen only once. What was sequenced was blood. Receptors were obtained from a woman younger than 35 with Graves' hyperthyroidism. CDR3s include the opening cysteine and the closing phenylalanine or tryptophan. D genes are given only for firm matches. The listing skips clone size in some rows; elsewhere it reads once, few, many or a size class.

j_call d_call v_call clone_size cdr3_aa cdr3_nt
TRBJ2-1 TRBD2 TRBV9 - CASSVAGTSGLNEQFF TGTGCCAGCAGCGTAGCGGGGACTAGCGGGCTCAATGAGCAGTTCTTC
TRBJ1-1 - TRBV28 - CASQGPTETFF TGTGCCAGCCAGGGACCCACTGAAACTTTCTTT
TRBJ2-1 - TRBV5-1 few CASSYDPGRHEQFF TGCGCCAGCAGTTATGATCCAGGGAGACATGAGCAGTTCTTC
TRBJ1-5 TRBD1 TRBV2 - CASSAGQAYSQPQHF TGTGCCAGCAGTGCCGGACAGGCATACAGTCAGCCCCAGCATTTT
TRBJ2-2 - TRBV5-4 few CASSLASRNTGELFF TGTGCCAGCAGCTTGGCATCCAGGAACACCGGGGAGCTGTTTTTT
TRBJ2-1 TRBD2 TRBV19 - CASRGTSGPSYNEQFF TGTGCCAGTAGAGGGACTAGCGGGCCCTCCTACAATGAGCAGTTCTTC
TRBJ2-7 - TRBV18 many CASSPPSLPYEQYF TGTGCCAGCTCACCACCGAGCTTACCGTACGAGCAGTACTTC
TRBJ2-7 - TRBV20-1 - CSARPGAGAPYEQYF TGCAGTGCTCGCCCGGGGGCGGGAGCCCCCTACGAGCAGTACTTC
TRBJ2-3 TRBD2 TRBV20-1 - CSALTAIAGRTDTQYF TGCAGTGCCCTCACGGCAATAGCGGGACGCACAGATACGCAGTATTTT
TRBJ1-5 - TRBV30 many CAWKDSSNQPQHF TGTGCCTGGAAGGACAGTAGCAATCAGCCCCAGCATTTT
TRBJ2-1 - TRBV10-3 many CAISVWAYNEQFF TGTGCCATCAGTGTTTGGGCCTACAATGAGCAGTTCTTC
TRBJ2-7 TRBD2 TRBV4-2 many CASSPLAGGRDEQYF TGTGCCAGCAGCCCTTTAGCGGGAGGGCGCGACGAGCAGTACTTC
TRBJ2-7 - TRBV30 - CASRHEHEGLCYEQYF TGTGCCTCCAGACACGAGCACGAGGGCCTTTGCTACGAGCAGTACTTC
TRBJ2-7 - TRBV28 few CATRVRSYEQYF TGTGCCACCAGGGTTAGGTCCTACGAGCAGTACTTC
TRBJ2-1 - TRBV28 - CASSGGVLTYNEQFF TGTGCCAGCAGCGGAGGGGTCCTCACCTACAATGAGCAGTTCTTC
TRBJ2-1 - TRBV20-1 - CSARSGSAARLNEQFF TGCAGTGCTAGGAGTGGTTCAGCGGCCCGATTGAATGAGCAGTTCTTC
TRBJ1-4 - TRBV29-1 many CSVGWGLNEKLFF TGCAGCGTAGGTTGGGGACTCAATGAAAAACTGTTTTTT
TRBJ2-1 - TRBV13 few CASSFLDGRVNEQFF TGTGCCAGCAGCTTTCTTGACGGGAGAGTTAATGAGCAGTTCTTC
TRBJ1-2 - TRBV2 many CASSEGRVTF TGTGCCAGCAGTGAGGGCAGGGTTACCTTC
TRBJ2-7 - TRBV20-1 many CSASQGTYEQYF TGCAGTGCTAGCCAGGGGACCTACGAGCAGTACTTC
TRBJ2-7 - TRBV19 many CASSRDLYEQYF TGTGCCAGTAGCCGGGATCTCTACGAGCAGTACTTC
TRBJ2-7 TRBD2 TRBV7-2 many CASSSTGGGEQYF TGTGCCAGCAGCTCTACGGGGGGGGGCGAGCAGTACTTC
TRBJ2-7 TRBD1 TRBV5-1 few CASNADRVRDEQYF TGCGCCAGCAACGCAGACAGGGTCCGGGACGAGCAGTACTTC
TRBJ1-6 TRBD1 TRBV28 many CASSLTGDNSPLHF TGTGCCAGCAGTCTTACAGGGGATAATTCACCCCTCCACTTT
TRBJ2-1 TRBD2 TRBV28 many CASTASGRLGNEQFF TGTGCCAGCACCGCTAGCGGGAGACTAGGCAATGAGCAGTTCTTC
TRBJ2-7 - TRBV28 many CASSYLEQYF TGTGCCAGCAGTTACCTGGAGCAGTACTTC
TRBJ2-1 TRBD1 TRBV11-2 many CASSFFQGRDRDFFASYNEQFF TGTGCCAGCAGCTTCTTCCAGGGGCGGGACAGGGATTTTTTCGCCTCCTACAATGAGCAGTTCTTC
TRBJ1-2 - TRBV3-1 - CASSQAGIYGYTF TGTGCCAGCAGCCAAGCGGGGATCTATGGCTACACCTTC
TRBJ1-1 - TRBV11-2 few CASSFDPSIHTEAFF TGTGCCAGCAGCTTTGATCCCTCGATACATACTGAAGCTTTCTTT
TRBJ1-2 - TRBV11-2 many CASSLDLGRGPYGYTF TGTGCCAGCAGCTTAGATCTCGGGAGGGGCCCCTATGGCTACACCTTC
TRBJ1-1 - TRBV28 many CASSPPWQGVRGAFF TGTGCCAGCAGCCCCCCGTGGCAGGGAGTGAGAGGAGCTTTCTTT
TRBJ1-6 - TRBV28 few CASSLGRSPLHF TGTGCCAGCAGCTTGGGTAGATCACCCCTCCACTTT
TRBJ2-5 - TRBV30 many CAWTGAETQYF TGTGCCTGGACAGGGGCCGAGACCCAGTACTTC
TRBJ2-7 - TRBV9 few CASSATDPYEQYF TGTGCCAGCAGCGCCACGGACCCCTACGAGCAGTACTTC
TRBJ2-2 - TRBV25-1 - CASSEISGGQVGELFF TGTGCCAGCAGTGAAATATCTGGGGGGCAGGTCGGGGAGCTGTTTTTT
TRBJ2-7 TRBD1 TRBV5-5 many CASSLRGQSGYEQYF TGTGCCAGCAGCTTGCGGGGACAGAGTGGCTACGAGCAGTACTTC
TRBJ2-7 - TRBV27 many CASSPQDGREQYF TGTGCCAGCAGTCCCCAGGACGGGCGGGAGCAGTACTTC
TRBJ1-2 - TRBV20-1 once CSASPGTAGYGYTF TGCAGTGCCAGCCCCGGGACTGCTGGATATGGCTACACCTTC
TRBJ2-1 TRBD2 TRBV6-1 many CASSRGSAGFYEQFF TGTGCCAGCAGCCGCGGGTCAGCGGGATTCTACGAGCAGTTCTTC
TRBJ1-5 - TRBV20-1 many CSAPLSSGSLQPQHF TGCAGTGCTCCTTTAAGTTCGGGGAGTCTTCAGCCCCAGCATTTT
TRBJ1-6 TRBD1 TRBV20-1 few CSATETGAAYNSPLHF TGCAGTGCCACAGAGACAGGGGCGGCCTATAATTCACCCCTCCACTTT
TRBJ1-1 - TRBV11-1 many CASSPRTARNTEAFF TGTGCCAGCAGCCCAAGGACCGCCAGAAACACTGAAGCTTTCTTT
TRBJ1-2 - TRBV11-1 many CASSLGDRPNYGYTF TGTGCCAGCAGCTTAGGCGACAGACCAAACTATGGCTACACCTTC
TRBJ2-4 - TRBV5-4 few CASSSRAGQKNIQYF TGTGCCAGCAGCTCCCGCGCGGGACAGAAAAACATTCAGTACTTC
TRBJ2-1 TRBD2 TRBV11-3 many CASSLDGLAGDGDEQFF TGTGCCAGCAGCTTAGATGGACTAGCGGGAGACGGCGATGAGCAGTTCTTC
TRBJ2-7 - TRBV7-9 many CASSQKDRPVYEQYF TGTGCCAGCAGCCAAAAAGACAGGCCGGTTTACGAGCAGTACTTC
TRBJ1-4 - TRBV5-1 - CASRSSQTNEKLFF TGCGCCAGCAGAAGTAGTCAGACTAATGAAAAACTGTTTTTT
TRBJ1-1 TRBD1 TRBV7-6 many CASSSQTGGVMNTEAFF TGTGCCAGCAGCTCCCAGACAGGGGGCGTCATGAACACTGAAGCTTTCTTT